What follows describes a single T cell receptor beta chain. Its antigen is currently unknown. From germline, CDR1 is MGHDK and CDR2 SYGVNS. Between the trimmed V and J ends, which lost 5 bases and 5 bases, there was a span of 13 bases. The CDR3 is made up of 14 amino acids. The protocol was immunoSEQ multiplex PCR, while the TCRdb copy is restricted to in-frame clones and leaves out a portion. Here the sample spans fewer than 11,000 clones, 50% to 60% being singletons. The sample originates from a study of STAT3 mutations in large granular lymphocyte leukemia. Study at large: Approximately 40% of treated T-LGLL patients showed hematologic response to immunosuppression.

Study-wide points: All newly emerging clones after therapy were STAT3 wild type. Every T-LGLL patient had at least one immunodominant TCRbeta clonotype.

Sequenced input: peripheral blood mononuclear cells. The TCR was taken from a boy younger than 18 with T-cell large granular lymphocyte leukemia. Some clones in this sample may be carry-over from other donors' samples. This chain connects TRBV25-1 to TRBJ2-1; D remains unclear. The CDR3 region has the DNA TGTGCCAGCAGTCTCGGGCGGCAGAACAATGAGCAGTTCTTC. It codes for CASSLGRQNNEQFF.